The 16 T cell receptor beta chains listed next were all sequenced from one sample in a study of T cells after yellow fever vaccination. MiXCR, run by TCRdb on the 5' RACE reads, gives a single entry per CDR3 protein. The repertoire holds around 310,000 distinct CDR3 sequences, with approximately 4% as singletons. The sample was PBMCs, taken 15 days after the yellow fever booster vaccination. These receptors all stem from a man between 18 and 35 years old who received the YFV17D yellow fever vaccine.

There are many counts of this clonotype. V and J are TRBV5-1 and TRBJ2-5; TRBD1 agrees at 8 bases. V shed 0 bases, J shed 3 bases, and the junction held 1 base outside the gene matches. The CDR3 totals 14 residues. Germline V lookup: CDR1 SGHRS, CDR2 YFSETQ. This CDR3 is CASSLAGGEETQYF. The CDR3 bases are TGCGCCAGCAGCTTGGCAGGGGGCGAAGAGACCCAGTACTTC.

This clonotype was counted at least ten times. The chain carries TRBV12-3 or TRBV12-4 and TRBJ2-3; D may match TRBD1 or TRBD2 (5 bases each). The CDR3 has 16 residues. Between the trimmed V and J ends, which lost 6 bases and 2 bases, there was a span of 18 bases. CDR3 residues: CASSPPWPGTTDTQYF. The CDR3 DNA follows: TGTGCCAGCAGCCCCCCGTGGCCAGGGACCACAGATACGCAGTATTTT.

This clonotype was recorded a few times. The chain joins TRBV29-1 to TRBJ2-1; a weak D match, TRBD1 (6 bases). Trimming stripped 3 bases from V and 4 bases from J, with 13 bases between. This CDR3 is built from 14 residues. The V gene's germline CDR1 is SQVTM and CDR2 ANQGSEA. This CDR3 reads CSVDWWGPYNEQFF. Here the CDR3 DNA reads TGCAGCGTTGACTGGTGGGGGCCTTACAATGAGCAGTTCTTC.

There are many counts of this clonotype. The chain employs TRBV7-8 and TRBJ2-7; D perhaps matches TRBD1 (6 bases). Per germline, CDR1 SGHVS and CDR2 FQNEAQ. The V gene lost 4 bases and the J gene lost 6 bases, with 13 bases spanning the gap. This CDR3 contains 13 residues. CDR3 region: CASSWGPLVEQYF. The CDR3 coding sequence is TGTGCCAGCAGCTGGGGGCCACTTGTCGAGCAGTACTTC. The entire variable domain, with the rest obtained from reference TRBV7-8 and TRBJ2-7, is as follows: GAGVSQSPRYKVAKRGQDVALRCDPISGHVSLFWYQQALGQGPEFLTYFQNEAQLDKSGLPSDRFFAERPEGSVSTLKIQRTQQEDSAVYLCASSWGPLVEQYFGPGTRLTVT.

J is TRBJ1-2 and V is TRBV27, with 8 positions matching TRBD1. Germline V gene data show CDR1 as MNHEY and CDR2 as SMNVEV (reference sequence). Trimming removed 2 bases from V and 8 bases from J; junction bases left unmatched: 10. This CDR3 is 15 amino acids long. The CDR3 DNA sequence: TGTGCCAGCAGTTTAACCATCGGCGACAGGGGCGGCTACACCTTC. Protein: CASSLTIGDRGGYTF.

This clonotype was detected only a few times. V gene TRBV7-2 combines with J gene TRBJ1-5; D unclear. There are 14 residues in the CDR3. V was trimmed by 4 bases and J by 4 bases, leaving 11 bases between them. The germline CDR1 and CDR2 sequences are SGHTA and FQGNSA. CDR3 nucleotide sequence: TGTGCCAGCAGCTCAGAAGGCCTTAATCAGCCCCAGCATTTT. Encoded protein: CASSSEGLNQPQHF.

This clonotype appeared many times. The V gene is TRBV6-1, the J gene TRBJ1-3, with 11 nucleotides matching TRBD1. CDR3 length equals 18 residues. Trimming at V came to 11 bases and at J to 0 bases, leaving 15 bases not matched to a gene. Germline CDR1 and CDR2: MNHNS and SASEGT. CDR3 sequence (DNA): TGTGCCGGCGGACCGGGACAGGGGGTGTCTCCCTCTGGAAACACCATATATTTT. As protein: CAGGPGQGVSPSGNTIYF.

The rearrangement uses TRBV7-2 and TRBJ1-2; D call uncertain. Germline V CDR1 and CDR2: SGHTA, FQGNSA. There are 15 residues in the CDR3. V lost 0 bases, J lost 4 bases, and 12 bases lay in between. The CDR3 nucleotides read TGTGCCAGCAGCTTAGCGCCAGGCTTGTCCTATGGCTACACCTTC. This gives the protein CASSLAPGLSYGYTF.

This clonotype was seen many times. The chain joins TRBV21-1 to TRBJ2-6; the table gives TRBD1 as D, unverified against the DNA. TRBV21-1 is an annotated pseudogene. The CDR3 is made up of 17 amino acids. The DNA of the CDR3 is TGTGCCAGCAGCAGTCGGGGACAGTACTCTGGGGCCAACGTCCTGACTTTC. Residues: CASSSRGQYSGANVLTF.

This clonotype was detected many times. The CDR3 is CASSLRGPTNEKLFF. CDR3 sequence (DNA): TGTGCCAGCAGCTTAAGAGGTCCAACTAATGAAAAACTGTTTTTT. V usage is TRBV7-2 and J usage is TRBJ1-4; no clear D. V was shortened by 2 bases and J by 0 bases, with 7 bases between the two germline ends. The CDR3 extends over 15 amino acids. CDR1 and CDR2 from the germline V gene are SGHTA and FQGNSA.

The genes are TRBV6-5 and TRBJ2-1; 12 bases are a match to TRBD2. The junction had 9 bases not matched to a gene; V was cut back by 5 bases and J by 10 bases. The germline V gene encodes CDR1 MNHEY and CDR2 SVGAGI. The CDR3 consists of 15 residues. The DNA for the CDR3 is TGTGCCAGCAGTCAGCTGACTAGCGGGGGCGGCGAGCAGTTCTTC. Amino acids: CASSQLTSGGGEQFF.

This clonotype was seen a few times. CDR3 nucleotides: TGCGCCAGCAGCTTGGCCACGACAGGGCCTTTCTATGGCTACACCTTC. It specifies CASSLATTGPFYGYTF. J is TRBJ1-2 and V is TRBV5-1, with TRBD1 matching over 7 bases. Trimming cost V 0 bases and J 4 bases; bases outside gene matches: 9. Germline V gene lookup returns CDR1 SGHRS and CDR2 YFSETQ. The CDR3 is 16 residues long.

This clonotype was observed a few times. The chain joins TRBV6-5 to TRBJ2-1; no firm D call. Per germline, CDR1 MNHEY and CDR2 SVGAGI. The CDR3 consists of 14 residues. Trimming stripped 5 bases from V and 7 bases from J, with 15 bases between. This chain's CDR3 is CASSRSSMGNEQFF. CDR3 nucleotides: TGTGCCAGCAGTCGCTCATCAATGGGGAATGAGCAGTTCTTC.

This sequence joins TRBV7-2 and TRBJ2-3; D gene ambiguous. The CDR3 is made up of 13 amino acids. V shed 2 bases and J shed 6 bases, with 9 bases lying between them. Germline V CDR1 and CDR2: SGHTA, FQGNSA. The CDR3 DNA follows: TGTGCCAGCAGCTTAAACAATGGGGATACGCAGTATTTT. Encoded protein: CASSLNNGDTQYF.

This clonotype was recorded many times. The chain uses TRBV5-1 and TRBJ2-1; D is undetermined. Trimming stripped 4 bases from V and 10 bases from J, with 18 bases between. The CDR3 sequence is 14 residues long. Germline assignment: CDR1 SGHRS and CDR2 YFSETQ. The CDR3 DNA sequence: TGCGCCAGCAGCCTCGTTTTCCCCCTAAGCGAGCAGTTCTTC. It codes for CASSLVFPLSEQFF. The variable domain in full, completed from reference TRBV5-1 and TRBJ2-1, reads KAGVTQTPRYLIKTRGQQVTLSCSPISGHRSVSWYQQTPGQGLQFLFEYFSETQRNKGNFPGRFSGRQFSNSRSEMNVSTLELGDSALYLCASSLVFPLSEQFFGPGTRLTVL.

CDR3 in DNA: TGTGCCAGCAGTCAAAGGGACAGCGCCTACGAGCAGTACTTC. Its protein product is CASSQRDSAYEQYF. V is TRBV6-2 or TRBV6-3 and J is TRBJ2-7; 7 bases agree with TRBD1. This CDR3 contains 14 residues. The germline CDR1 and CDR2 sequences are MNHEY and SVGEGT. The J segment lost 2 bases and the V segment lost 5 bases, leaving 6 bases of the junction unmatched.